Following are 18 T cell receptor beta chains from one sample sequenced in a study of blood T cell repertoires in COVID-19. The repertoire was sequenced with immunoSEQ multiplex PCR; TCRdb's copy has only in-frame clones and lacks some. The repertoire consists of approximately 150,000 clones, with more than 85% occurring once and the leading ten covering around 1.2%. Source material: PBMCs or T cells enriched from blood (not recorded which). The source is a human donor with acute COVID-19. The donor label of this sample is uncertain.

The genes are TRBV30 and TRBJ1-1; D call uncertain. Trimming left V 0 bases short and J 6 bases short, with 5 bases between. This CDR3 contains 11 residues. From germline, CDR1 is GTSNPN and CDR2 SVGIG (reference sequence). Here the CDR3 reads CAWSVSPEAFF. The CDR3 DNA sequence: TGTGCCTGGAGTGTGAGTCCTGAAGCTTTCTTT.

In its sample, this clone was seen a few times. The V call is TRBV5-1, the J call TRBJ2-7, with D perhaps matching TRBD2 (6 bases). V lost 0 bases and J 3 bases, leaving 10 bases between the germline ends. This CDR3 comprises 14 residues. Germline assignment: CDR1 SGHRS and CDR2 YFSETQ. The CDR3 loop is CASSLEMGGYEQYF. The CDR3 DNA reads TGCGCCAGCAGCTTGGAAATGGGAGGCTACGAGCAGTACTTC.

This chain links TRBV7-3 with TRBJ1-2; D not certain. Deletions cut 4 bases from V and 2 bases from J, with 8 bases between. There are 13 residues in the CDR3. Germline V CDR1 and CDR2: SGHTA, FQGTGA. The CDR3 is CASSSDGNYGYTF. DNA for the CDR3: TGTGCCAGCAGCTCAGACGGGAACTATGGCTACACCTTC.

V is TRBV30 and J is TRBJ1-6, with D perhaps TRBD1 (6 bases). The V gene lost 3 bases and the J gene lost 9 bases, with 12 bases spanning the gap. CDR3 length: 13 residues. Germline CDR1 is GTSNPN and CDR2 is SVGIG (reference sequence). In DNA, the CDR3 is TGTGCCTGGAGAGGGGGTGGGAGTTCACCCCTCCACTTT. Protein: CAWRGGGSSPLHF.

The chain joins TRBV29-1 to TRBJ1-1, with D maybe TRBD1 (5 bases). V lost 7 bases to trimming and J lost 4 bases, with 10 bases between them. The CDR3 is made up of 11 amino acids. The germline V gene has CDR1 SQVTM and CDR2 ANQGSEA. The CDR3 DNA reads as TGCAGCGCTCTAGGGGTCACTGAAGCTTTCTTT. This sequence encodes CSALGVTEAFF.

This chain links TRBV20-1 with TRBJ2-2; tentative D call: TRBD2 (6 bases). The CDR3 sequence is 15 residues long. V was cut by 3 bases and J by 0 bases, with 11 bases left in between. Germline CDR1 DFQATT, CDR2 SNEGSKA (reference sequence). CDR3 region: CSASGRDANTGELFF. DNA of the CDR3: TGCAGTGCTAGTGGGCGGGACGCGAACACCGGGGAGCTGTTTTTT.

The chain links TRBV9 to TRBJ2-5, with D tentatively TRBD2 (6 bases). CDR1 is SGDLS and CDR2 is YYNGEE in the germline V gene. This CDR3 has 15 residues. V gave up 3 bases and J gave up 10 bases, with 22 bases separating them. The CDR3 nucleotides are TGTGCCAGCAGCGCCGGGACTGCTCCAAGAGAGGACCAGTACTTC. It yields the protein CASSAGTAPREDQYF.

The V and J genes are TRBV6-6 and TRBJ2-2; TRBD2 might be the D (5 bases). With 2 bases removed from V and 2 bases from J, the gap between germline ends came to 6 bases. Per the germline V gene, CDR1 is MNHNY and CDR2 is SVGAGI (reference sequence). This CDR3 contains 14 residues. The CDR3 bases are TGTGCCAGCAGTTACAGCGGAAACACCGGGGAGCTGTTTTTT. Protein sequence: CASSYSGNTGELFF.

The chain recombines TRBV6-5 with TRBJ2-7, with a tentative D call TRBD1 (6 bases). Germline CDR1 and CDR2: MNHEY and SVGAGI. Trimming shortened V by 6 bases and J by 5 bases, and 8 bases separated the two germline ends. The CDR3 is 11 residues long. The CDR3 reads CASSQGNEQYF. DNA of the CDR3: TGTGCCAGCAGCCAGGGGAACGAGCAGTACTTC.

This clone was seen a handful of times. CDR3 DNA sequence: TGCGCCAGCAGCCACACTTTACAAGAGACCCAGTACTTC. It is translated as CASSHTLQETQYF. The chain has TRBV4-1 and TRBJ2-5; D gene unclear. The germline V gene encodes CDR1 MGHRA and CDR2 YSYEKL. The CDR3 covers 13 residues. V lost 3 bases to trimming and J lost 2 bases, with 7 bases between them.

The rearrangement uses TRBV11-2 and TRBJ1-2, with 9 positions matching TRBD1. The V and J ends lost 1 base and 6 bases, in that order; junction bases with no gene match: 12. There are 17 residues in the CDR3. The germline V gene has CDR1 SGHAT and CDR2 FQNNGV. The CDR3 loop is CASSLGKGGDRDHGYTF. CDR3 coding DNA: TGTGCCAGCAGCTTAGGGAAAGGGGGGGACAGGGATCATGGCTACACCTTC.

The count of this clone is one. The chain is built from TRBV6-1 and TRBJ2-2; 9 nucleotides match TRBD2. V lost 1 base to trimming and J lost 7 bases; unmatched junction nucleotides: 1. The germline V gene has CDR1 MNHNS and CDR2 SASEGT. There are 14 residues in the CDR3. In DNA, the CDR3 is TGTGCCAGCAGTGAAGGTAGCGGGGGCGGGGAGCTGTTTTTT. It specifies CASSEGSGGGELFF.

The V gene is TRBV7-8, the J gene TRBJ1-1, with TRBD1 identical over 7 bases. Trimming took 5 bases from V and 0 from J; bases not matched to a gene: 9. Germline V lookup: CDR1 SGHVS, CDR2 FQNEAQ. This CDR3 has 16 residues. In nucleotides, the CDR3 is TGTGCCAGCAGCGTCCGGGACAGCCTGTTGAACACTGAAGCTTTCTTT. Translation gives CASSVRDSLLNTEAFF.

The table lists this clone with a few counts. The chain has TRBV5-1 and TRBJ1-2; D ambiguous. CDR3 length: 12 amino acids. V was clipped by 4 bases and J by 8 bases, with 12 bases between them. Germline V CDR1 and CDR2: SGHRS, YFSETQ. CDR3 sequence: CASSLPGSGYTF. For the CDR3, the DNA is TGCGCCAGCAGCCTTCCGGGGAGCGGCTACACCTTC.

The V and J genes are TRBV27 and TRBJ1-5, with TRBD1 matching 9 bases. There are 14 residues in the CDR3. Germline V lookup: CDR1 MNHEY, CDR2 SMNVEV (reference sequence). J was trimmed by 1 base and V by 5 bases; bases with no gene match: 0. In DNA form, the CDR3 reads TGTGCCAGCAGTGGGACAGGGAGCAATCAGCCCCAGCATTTT. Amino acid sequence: CASSGTGSNQPQHF.

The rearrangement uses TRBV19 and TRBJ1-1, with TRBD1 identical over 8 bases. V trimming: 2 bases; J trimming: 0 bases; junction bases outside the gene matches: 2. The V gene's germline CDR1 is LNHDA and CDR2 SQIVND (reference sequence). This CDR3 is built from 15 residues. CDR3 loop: CASSIRQGMNTEAFF. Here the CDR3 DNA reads TGTGCCAGTAGTATAAGACAGGGGATGAACACTGAAGCTTTCTTT.

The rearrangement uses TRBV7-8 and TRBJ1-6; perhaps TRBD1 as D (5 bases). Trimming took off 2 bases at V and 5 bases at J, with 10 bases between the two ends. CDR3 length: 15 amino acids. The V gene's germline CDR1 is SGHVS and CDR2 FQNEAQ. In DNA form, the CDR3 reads TGTGCCAGCAGCTTAATGGCAGGGAATAATTCACCCCTCCACTTT. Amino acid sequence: CASSLMAGNNSPLHF.

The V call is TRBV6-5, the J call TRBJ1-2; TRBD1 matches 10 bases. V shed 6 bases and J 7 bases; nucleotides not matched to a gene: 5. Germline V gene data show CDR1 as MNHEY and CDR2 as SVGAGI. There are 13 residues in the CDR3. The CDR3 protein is CASSGTGAGGYTF. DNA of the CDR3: TGTGCCAGCAGCGGGACAGGGGCAGGTGGCTACACCTTC.